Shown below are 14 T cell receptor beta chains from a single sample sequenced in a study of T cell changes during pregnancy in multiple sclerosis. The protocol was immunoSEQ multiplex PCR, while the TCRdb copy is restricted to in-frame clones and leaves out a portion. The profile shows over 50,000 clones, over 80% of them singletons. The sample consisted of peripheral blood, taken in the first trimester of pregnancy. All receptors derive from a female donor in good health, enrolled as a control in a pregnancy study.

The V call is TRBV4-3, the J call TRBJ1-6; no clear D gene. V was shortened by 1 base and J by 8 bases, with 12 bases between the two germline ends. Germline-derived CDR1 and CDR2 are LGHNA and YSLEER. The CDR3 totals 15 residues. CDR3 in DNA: TGCGCCAGCAGCCAAGTTCTCGGGATTTATTCACCCCTCCACTTT. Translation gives CASSQVLGIYSPLHF.

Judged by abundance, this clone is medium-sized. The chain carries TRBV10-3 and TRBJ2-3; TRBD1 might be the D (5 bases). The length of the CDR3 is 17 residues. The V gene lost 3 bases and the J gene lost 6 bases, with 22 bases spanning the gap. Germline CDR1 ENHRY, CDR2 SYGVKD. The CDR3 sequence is CAISEWSLQAGWDTQYF. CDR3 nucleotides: TGTGCCATCAGTGAATGGTCGCTACAGGCTGGGTGGGATACGCAGTATTTT.

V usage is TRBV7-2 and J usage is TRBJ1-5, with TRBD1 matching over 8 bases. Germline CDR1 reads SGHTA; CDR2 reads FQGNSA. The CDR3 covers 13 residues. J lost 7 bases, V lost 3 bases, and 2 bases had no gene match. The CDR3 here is CASSLTGDQPQHF. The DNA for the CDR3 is TGTGCCAGCAGCTTGACAGGGGACCAGCCCCAGCATTTT.

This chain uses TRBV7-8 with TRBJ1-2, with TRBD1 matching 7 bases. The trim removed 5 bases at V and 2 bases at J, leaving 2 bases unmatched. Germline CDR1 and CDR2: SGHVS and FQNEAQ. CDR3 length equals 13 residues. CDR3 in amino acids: CASSEDRNYGYTF. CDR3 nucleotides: TGTGCCAGCAGCGAGGACAGGAACTATGGCTACACCTTC.

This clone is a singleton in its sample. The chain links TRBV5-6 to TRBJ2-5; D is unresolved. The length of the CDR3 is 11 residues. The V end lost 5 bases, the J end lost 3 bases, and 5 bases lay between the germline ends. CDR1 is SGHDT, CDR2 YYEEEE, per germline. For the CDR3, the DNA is TGTGCCAGCAGACTGAAAGAGACCCAGTACTTC. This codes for CASRLKETQYF.

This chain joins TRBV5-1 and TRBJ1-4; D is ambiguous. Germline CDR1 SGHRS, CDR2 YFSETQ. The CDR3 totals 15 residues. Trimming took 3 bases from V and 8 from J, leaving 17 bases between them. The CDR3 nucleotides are TGCGCCAGCAGCTCAGGACGGGAAGGGTTAGAAAAACTGTTTTTT. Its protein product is CASSSGREGLEKLFF.

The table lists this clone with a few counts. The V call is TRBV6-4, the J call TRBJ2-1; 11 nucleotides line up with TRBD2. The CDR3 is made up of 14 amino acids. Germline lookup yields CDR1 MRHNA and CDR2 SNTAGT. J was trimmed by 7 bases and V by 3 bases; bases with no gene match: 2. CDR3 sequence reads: CASSEGLAANEQFF. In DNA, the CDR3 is TGTGCCAGCAGTGAGGGACTAGCGGCAAATGAGCAGTTCTTC.

This chain's CDR3 is CASSTQHQNTEAFF. In DNA form, the CDR3 reads TGTGCCAGCAGTACCCAACATCAGAACACTGAAGCTTTCTTT. V gene TRBV6-1 combines with J gene TRBJ1-1, with D unclear. The germline V gene has CDR1 MNHNS and CDR2 SASEGT. The CDR3 contains 14 residues. V lost 5 bases to trimming and J lost 1 base, with 11 bases between them.

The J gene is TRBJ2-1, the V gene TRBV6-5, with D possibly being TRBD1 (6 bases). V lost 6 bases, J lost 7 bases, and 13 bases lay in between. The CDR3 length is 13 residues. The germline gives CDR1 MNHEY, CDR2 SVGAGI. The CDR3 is CASSRTDANEQFF. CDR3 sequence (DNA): TGTGCCAGCAGCCGGACAGATGCGAATGAGCAGTTCTTC.

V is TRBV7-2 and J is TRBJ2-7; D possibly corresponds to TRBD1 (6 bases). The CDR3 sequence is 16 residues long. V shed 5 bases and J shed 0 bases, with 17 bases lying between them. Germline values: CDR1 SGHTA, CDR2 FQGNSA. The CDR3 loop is CASSALQGIYSYEQYF. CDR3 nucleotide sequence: TGTGCCAGCAGCGCGTTGCAGGGGATCTACTCCTACGAGCAGTACTTC.

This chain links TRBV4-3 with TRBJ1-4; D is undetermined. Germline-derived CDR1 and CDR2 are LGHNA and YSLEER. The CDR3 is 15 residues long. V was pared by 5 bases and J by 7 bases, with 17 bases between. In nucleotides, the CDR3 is TGCGCCAGCAGCGGACTTGGCAGTGGAAGTGAAAAACTGTTTTTT. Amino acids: CASSGLGSGSEKLFF.

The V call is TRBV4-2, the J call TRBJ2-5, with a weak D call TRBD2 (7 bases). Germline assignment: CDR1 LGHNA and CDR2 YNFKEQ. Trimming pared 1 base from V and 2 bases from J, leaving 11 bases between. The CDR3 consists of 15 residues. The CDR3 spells CASSQARGGQETQYF. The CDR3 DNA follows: TGTGCCAGCAGCCAAGCTAGGGGGGGGCAAGAGACCCAGTACTTC.

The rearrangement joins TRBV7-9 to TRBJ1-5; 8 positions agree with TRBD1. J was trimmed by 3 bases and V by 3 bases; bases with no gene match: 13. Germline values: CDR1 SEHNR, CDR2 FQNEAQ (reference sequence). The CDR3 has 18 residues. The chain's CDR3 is CASSFQLGTGGPNQPQHF. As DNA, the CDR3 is TGTGCCAGCAGCTTCCAATTGGGTACAGGGGGGCCCAATCAGCCCCAGCATTTT. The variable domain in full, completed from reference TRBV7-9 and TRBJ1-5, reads DTGVSQNPRHKITKRGQNVTFRCDPISEHNRLYWYRQTLGQGPEFLTYFQNEAQLEKSRLLSDRFSAERPKGSFSTLEIQRTEQGDSAMYLCASSFQLGTGGPNQPQHFGDGTRLSIL.

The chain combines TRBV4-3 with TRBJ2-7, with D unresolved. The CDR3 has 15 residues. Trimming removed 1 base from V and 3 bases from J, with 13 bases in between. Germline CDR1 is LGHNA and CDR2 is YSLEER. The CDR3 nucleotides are TGCGCCAGCAGCCAAGTGCGGTCGAGTAGCTACGAGCAGTACTTC. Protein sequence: CASSQVRSSSYEQYF.